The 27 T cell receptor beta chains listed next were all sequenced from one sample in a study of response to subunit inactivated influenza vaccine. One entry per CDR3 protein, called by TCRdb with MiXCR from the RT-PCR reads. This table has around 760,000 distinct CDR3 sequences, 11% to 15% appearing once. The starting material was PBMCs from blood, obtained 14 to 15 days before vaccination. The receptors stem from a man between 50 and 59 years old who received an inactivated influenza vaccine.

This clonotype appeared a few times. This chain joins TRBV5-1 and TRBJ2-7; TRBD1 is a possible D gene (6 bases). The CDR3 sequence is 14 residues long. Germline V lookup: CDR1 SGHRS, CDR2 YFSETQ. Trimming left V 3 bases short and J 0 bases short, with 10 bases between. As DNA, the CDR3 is TGCGCCAGCAGCTCGGACAGTAACTCCTACGAGCAGTACTTC. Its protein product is CASSSDSNSYEQYF.

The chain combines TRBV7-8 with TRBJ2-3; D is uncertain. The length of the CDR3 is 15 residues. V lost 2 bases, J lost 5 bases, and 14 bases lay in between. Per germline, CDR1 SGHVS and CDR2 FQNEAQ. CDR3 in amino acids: CASSLSRTPLDTQYF. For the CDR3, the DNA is TGTGCCAGCAGCTTATCACGGACGCCTCTAGATACGCAGTATTTT. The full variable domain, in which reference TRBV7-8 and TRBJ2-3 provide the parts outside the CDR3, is GAGVSQSPRYKVAKRGQDVALRCDPISGHVSLFWYQQALGQGPEFLTYFQNEAQLDKSGLPSDRFFAERPEGSVSTLKIQRTQQEDSAVYLCASSLSRTPLDTQYFGPGTRLTVL.

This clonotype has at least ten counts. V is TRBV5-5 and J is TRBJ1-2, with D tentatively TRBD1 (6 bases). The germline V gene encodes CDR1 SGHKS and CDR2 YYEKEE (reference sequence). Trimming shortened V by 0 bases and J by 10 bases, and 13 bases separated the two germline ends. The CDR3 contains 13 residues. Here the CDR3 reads CASSLARGASYTF. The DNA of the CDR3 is TGTGCCAGCAGCTTGGCCAGGGGCGCTTCCTACACCTTC.

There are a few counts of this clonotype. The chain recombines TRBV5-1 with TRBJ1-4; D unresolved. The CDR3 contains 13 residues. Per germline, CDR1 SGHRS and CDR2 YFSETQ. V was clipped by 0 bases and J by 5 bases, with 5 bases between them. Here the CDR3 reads CASSLERNEKLFF. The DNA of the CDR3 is TGCGCCAGCAGCTTGGAAAGAAATGAAAAACTGTTTTTT.

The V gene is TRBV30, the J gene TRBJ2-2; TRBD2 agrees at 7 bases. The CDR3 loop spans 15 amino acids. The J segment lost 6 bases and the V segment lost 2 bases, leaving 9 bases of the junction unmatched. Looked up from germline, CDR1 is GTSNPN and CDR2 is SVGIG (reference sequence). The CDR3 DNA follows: TGTGCCTGGAGTAAAAAAGGGAGGGCAGCCGGGGAGCTGTTTTTT. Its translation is CAWSKKGRAAGELFF.

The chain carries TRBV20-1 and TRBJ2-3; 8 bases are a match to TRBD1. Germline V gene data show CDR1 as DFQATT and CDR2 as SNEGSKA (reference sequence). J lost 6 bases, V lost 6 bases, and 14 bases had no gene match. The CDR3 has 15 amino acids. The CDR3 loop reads CSAPRRAGGDDTQYF. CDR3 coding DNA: TGCAGTGCCCCCCGAAGGGCAGGGGGCGACGATACGCAGTATTTT.

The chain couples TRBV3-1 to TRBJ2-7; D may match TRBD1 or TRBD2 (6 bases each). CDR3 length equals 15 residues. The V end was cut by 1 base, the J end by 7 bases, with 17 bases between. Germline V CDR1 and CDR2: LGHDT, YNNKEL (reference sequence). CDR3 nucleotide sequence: TGTGCCAGCAGCCAAGGAGGGGGGTTTCGCCTGGAGCAGTACTTC. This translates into CASSQGGGFRLEQYF.

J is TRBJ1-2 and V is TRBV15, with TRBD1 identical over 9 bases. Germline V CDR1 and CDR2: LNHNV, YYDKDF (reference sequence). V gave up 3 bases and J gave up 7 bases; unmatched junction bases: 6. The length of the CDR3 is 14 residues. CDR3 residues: CATSRDRGYGGYTF. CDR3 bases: TGTGCCACCAGCAGGGACAGGGGCTACGGTGGCTACACCTTC.

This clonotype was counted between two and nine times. The CDR3 is CASSYSGKGEKLFF. The CDR3 DNA is TGTGCCAGCAGTTACTCAGGGAAGGGTGAAAAACTGTTTTTT. The chain is built from TRBV6-5 and TRBJ1-4; D remains ambiguous. Per the germline V gene, CDR1 is MNHEY and CDR2 is SVGAGI. The CDR3 consists of 14 residues. V shed 0 bases and J shed 7 bases, with 9 bases lying between them.

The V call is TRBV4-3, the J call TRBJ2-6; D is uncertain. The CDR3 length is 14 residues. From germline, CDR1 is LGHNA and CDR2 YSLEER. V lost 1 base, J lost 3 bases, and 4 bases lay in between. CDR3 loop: CASSQAVGANVLTF. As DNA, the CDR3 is TGCGCCAGCAGCCAAGCCGTTGGGGCCAACGTCCTGACTTTC.

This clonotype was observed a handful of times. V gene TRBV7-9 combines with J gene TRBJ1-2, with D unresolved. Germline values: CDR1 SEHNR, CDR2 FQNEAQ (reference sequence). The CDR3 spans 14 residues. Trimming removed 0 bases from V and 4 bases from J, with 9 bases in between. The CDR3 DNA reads TGTGCCAGCAGCTTAGCGCAGGTCGCCTATGGCTACACCTTC. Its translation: CASSLAQVAYGYTF.

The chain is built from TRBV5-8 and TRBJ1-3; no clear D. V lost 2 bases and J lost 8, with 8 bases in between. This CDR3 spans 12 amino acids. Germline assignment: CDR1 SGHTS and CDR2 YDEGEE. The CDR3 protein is CASSFEGYTIYF. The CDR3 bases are TGTGCCAGCAGCTTTGAGGGATACACCATATATTTT.

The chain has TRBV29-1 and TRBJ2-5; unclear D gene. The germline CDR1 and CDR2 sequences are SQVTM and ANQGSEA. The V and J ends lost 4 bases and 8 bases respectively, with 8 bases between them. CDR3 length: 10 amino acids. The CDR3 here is CSVAGITQYF. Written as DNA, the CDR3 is TGCAGCGTTGCCGGAATAACCCAGTACTTC. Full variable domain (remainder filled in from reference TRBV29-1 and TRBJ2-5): SAVISQKPSRDICQRGTSLTIQCQVDSQVTMMFWYRQQPGQSLTLIATANQGSEATYESGFVIDKFPISRPNLTFSTLTVSNMSPEDSSIYLCSVAGITQYFGPGTRLLVL.

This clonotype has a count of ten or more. CDR3 protein: CAWSVARNTGELFF. CDR3 coding DNA: TGTGCCTGGAGTGTAGCGCGCAACACCGGGGAGCTGTTTTTT. The J gene is TRBJ2-2, the V gene TRBV30; D not certain. The germline V gene has CDR1 GTSNPN and CDR2 SVGIG (reference sequence). The ends were cut back, 0 bases at V and 2 bases at J, with 7 bases in the middle. The CDR3 runs to 14 residues.

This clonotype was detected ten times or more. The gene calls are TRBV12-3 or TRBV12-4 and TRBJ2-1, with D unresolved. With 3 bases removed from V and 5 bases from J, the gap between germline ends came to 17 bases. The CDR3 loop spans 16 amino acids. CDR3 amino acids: CASSFLIGGTDNEQFF. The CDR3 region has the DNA TGTGCCAGCAGTTTTCTTATTGGTGGCACCGACAATGAGCAGTTCTTC.

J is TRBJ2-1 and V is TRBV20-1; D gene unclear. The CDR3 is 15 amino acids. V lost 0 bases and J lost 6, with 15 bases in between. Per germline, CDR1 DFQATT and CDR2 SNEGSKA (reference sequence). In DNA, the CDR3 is TGCAGTGCTAGAGATTTAATGACGACACGCAATGAGCAGTTCTTC. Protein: CSARDLMTTRNEQFF.

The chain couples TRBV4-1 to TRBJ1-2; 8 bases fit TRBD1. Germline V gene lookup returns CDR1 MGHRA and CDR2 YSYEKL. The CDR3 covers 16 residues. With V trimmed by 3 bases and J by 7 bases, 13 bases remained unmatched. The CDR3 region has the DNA TGCGCCAGCAGCCAGTCCCAGGCAGACAGGGGTGTTGGCTACACCTTC. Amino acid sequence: CASSQSQADRGVGYTF.

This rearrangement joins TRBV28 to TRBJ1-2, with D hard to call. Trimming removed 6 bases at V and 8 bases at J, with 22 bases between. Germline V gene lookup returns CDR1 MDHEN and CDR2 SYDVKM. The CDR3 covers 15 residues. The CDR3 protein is CASRDTGRLSKGYTF. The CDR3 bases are TGTGCCAGCAGGGATACCGGCCGGCTTAGTAAGGGCTACACCTTC.

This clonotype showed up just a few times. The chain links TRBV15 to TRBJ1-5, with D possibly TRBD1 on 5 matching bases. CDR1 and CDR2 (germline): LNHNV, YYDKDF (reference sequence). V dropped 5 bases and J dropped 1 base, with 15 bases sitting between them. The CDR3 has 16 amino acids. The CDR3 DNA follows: TGTGCCACCAGCTCCAGGGTACAGACGAGCAATCAGCCCCAGCATTTT. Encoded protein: CATSSRVQTSNQPQHF.

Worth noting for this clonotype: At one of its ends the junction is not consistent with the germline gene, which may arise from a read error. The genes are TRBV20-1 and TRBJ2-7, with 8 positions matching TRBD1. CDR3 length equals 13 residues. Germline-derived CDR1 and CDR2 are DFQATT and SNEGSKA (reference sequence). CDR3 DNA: TGCAGGGCTACCGGGACAGGCTCCTACGAGCAGTACTTC. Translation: CRATGTGSYEQYF.

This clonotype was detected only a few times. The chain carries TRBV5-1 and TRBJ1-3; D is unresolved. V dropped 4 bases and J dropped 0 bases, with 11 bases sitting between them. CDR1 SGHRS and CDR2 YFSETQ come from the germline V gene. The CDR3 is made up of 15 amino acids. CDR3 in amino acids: CASSPSADSGNTIYF. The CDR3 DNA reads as TGCGCCAGCAGCCCGTCGGCGGACTCTGGAAACACCATATATTTT.

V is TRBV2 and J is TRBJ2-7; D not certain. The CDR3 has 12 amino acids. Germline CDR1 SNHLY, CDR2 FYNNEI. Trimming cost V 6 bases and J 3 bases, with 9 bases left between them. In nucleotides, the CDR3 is TGTGCCAGCAGGTTAGAATACTACGAGCAGTACTTC. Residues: CASRLEYYEQYF.

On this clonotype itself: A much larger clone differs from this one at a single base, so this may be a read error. The chain's CDR3 is CASSSLGPGQGEMCF. The CDR3 bases are TGTGCCAGCAGCTCCCTGGGCCCGGGACAGGGGGAAATGTGCTTC. The chain combines TRBV7-3 with TRBJ2-1, with TRBD1 identical over 11 bases. CDR3 length: 15 amino acids. Germline loops: CDR1 SGHTA, CDR2 FQGTGA.

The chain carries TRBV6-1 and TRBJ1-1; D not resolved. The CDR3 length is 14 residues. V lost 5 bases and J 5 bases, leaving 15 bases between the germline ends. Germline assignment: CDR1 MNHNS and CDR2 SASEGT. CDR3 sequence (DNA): TGTGCCAGCAGTCCGACGAACTTCGCGACTGAAGCTTTCTTT. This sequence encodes CASSPTNFATEAFF.

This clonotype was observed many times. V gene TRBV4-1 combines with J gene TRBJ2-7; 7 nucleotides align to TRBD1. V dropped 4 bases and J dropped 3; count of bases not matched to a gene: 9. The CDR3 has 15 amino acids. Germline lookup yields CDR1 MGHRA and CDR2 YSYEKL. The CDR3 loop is CASSLPGTAYYEQYF. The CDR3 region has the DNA TGCGCCAGCAGCCTACCCGGGACAGCTTACTACGAGCAGTACTTC.

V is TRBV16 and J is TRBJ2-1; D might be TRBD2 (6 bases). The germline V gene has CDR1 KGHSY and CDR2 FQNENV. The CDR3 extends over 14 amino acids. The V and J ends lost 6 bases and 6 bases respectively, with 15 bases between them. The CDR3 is CASRGDFPLNEQFF. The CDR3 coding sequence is TGTGCCAGCAGGGGGGACTTTCCCCTCAATGAGCAGTTCTTC.

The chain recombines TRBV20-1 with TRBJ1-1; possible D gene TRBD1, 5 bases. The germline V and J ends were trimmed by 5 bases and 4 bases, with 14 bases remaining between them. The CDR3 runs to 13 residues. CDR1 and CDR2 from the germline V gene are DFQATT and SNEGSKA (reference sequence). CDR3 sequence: CSARTSATTEAFF. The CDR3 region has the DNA TGCAGTGCTCGGACAAGCGCAACCACTGAAGCTTTCTTT.